This TCR beta chain was identified during a study of T cell changes during pregnancy in multiple sclerosis (dated by TCRdb to the late 2010s). With respect to the entire study: In women with multiple sclerosis, the researchers looked at how the T cell repertoire shifted as pregnancy progressed.

Including cysteine and phenylalanine, the CDR3 has 15 amino acids. The CDR3 DNA has 45 bases and is translated from base 1. V and J lose 4 bases and 6 bases, and a span of 20 bases separates them. CDR1 is given as SGHNT and CDR2 as YYREEE, both from the germline V gene (reference sequence). With regard to this clone: No antigen is known for it. No base qualities exist here, and no much larger clone lies one base off it.

The library came from the immunoSEQ multiplex PCR assay. TCRdb took this table from immuneACCESS and kept in-frame rearrangements with V and J called. Such tables lack part of the clones; where checked against another copy, unresolved V genes explain under half of the gap, and the rest is unexplained. The sample includes 35,000 or so clones, with around 90% observed a single time. Approximately 0.75% of the sample is in the top ten clones. This specimen was CD4+ T cells from peripheral blood mononuclear cells, taken after pregnancy. The TCR comes from a female donor in good health, enrolled as a control in a pregnancy study. The V and J segments used are TRBV5-4 and TRBJ2-7; perhaps TRBD1 is the D gene, with 6 bases matching. The DNA reads TGTGCCAGCAGCCCGACCCCGGGACAATCGGCCGAGCAGTACTTC. This is translated as CASSPTPGQSAEQYF.